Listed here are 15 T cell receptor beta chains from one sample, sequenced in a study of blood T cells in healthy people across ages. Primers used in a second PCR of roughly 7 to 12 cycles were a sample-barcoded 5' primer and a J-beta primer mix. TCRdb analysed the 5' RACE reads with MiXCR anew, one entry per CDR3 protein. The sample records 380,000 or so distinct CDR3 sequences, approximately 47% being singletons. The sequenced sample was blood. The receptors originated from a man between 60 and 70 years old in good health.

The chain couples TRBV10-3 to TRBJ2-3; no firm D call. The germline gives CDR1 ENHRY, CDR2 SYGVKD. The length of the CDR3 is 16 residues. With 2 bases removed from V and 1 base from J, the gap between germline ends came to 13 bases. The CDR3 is CAISETAVLGTDTQYF. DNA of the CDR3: TGTGCCATCAGTGAGACGGCGGTGTTGGGCACAGATACGCAGTATTTT.

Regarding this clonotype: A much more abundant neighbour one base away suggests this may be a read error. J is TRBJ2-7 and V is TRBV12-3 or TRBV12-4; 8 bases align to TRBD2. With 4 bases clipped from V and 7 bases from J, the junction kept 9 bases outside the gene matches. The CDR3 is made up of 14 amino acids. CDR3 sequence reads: CASSSREGLNEQYF. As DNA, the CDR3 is TGTGCCAGCAGTTCCCGGGAGGGCCTAAATGAGCAGTACTTC.

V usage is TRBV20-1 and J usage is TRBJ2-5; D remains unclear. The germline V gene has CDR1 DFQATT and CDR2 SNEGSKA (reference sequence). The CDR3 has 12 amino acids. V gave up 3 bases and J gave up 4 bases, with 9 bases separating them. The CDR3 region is CSARETPETQYF. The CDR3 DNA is TGCAGTGCTAGGGAGACCCCAGAGACCCAGTACTTC.

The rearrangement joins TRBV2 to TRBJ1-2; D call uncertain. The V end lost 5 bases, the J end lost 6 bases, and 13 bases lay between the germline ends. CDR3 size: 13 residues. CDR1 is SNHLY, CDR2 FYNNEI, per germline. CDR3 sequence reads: CASSRRLNHGYTF. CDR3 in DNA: TGTGCCAGCAGTAGACGGTTAAACCATGGCTACACCTTC.

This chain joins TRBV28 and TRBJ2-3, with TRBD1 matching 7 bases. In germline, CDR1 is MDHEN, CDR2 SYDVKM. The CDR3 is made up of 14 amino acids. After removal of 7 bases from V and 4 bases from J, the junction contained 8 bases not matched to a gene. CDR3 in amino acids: CASKLGGAADTQYF. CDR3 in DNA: TGTGCCAGCAAACTAGGGGGCGCGGCAGATACGCAGTATTTT.

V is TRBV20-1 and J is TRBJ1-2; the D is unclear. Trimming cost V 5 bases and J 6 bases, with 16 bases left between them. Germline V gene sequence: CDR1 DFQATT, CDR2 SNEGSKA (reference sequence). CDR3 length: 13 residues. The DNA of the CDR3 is TGCAGTGCTGAAGGAGGAAGTCGGCATGGCTACACCTTC. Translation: CSAEGGSRHGYTF.

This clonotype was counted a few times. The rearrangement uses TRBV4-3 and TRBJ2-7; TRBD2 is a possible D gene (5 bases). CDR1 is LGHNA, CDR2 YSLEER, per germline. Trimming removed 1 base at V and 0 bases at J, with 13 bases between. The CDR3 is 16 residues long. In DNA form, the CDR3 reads TGCGCCAGCAGCCAAGTAGCGAGAGGAGTCTCCTACGAGCAGTACTTC. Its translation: CASSQVARGVSYEQYF.

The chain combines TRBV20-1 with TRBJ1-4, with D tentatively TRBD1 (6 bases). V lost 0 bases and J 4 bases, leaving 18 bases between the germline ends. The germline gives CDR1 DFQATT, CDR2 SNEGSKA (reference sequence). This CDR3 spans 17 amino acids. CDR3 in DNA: TGCAGTGCTAGAGATCGGGGGGGCGGAAGCTTTAATGAAAAACTGTTTTTT. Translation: CSARDRGGGSFNEKLFF.

CDR3 sequence: CSAPKDTRGEQFF. The CDR3 DNA follows: TGCAGTGCCCCGAAAGATACGCGGGGCGAGCAGTTCTTC. The V call is TRBV20-1, the J call TRBJ2-1; TRBD2 might be the D (6 bases). CDR3 length: 13 amino acids. The germline CDR1 and CDR2 sequences are DFQATT and SNEGSKA (reference sequence). The V and J ends lost 6 bases and 10 bases respectively, with 19 bases between them.

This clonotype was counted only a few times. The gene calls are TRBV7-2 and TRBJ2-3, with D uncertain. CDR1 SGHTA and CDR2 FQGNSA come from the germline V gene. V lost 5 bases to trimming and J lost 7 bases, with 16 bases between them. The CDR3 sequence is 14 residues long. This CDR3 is CASSISGSQNTQYF. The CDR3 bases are TGTGCCAGCAGCATTAGTGGGTCACAAAATACGCAGTATTTT.

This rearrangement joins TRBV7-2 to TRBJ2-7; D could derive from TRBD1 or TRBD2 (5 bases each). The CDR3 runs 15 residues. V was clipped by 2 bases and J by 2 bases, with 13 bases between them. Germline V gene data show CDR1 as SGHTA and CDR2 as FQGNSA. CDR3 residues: CASSLNRGPTYEQYF. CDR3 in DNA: TGTGCCAGCAGCTTAAATCGGGGCCCTACCTACGAGCAGTACTTC.

CDR3 residues: CASSYGLDGSSYNSPLHF. CDR3 nucleotides: TGTGCCAGCAGTTATGGATTGGACGGGAGCTCCTATAATTCACCCCTCCACTTT. The chain couples TRBV6-2 or TRBV6-3 to TRBJ1-6; D is undetermined. Trimming removed 3 bases from V and 0 bases from J, with 15 bases in between. The CDR3 has 18 residues. Germline lookup yields CDR1 MNHEY and CDR2 SVGEGT.

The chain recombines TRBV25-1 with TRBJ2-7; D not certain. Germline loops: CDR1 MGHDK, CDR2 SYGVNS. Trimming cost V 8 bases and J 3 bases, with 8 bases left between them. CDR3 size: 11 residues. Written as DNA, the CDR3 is TGTGCCAGCGGGGAACTCTACGAGCAGTACTTC. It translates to CASGELYEQYF.

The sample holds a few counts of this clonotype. The CDR3 loop is CASSGGQPNQPQHF. In DNA, the CDR3 is TGTGCCAGCAGCGGTGGACAGCCCAATCAGCCCCAGCATTTT. The J gene is TRBJ1-5, the V gene TRBV9; D is possibly TRBD1 (6 bases). Per the germline V gene, CDR1 is SGDLS and CDR2 is YYNGEE. The CDR3 spans 14 residues. V lost 3 bases, J lost 3 bases, and 10 bases lay in between.

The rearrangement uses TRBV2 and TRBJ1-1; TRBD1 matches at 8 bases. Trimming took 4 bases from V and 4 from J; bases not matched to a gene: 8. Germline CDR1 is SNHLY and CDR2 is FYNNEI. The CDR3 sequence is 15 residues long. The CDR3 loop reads CASSVGQGGFTEAFF. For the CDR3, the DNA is TGTGCCAGCAGTGTCGGACAGGGAGGATTCACTGAAGCTTTCTTT.